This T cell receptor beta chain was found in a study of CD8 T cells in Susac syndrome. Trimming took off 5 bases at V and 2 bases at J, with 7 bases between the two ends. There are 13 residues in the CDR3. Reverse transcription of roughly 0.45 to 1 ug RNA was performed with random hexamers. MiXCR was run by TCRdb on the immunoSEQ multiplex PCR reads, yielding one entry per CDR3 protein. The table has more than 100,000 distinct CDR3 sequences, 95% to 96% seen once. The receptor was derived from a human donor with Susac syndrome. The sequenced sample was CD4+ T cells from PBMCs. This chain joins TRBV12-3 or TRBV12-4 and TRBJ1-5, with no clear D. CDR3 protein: CASSTRGNQPQHF. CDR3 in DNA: TGTGCCAGCAGTACACGTGGCAATCAGCCCCAGCATTTT.